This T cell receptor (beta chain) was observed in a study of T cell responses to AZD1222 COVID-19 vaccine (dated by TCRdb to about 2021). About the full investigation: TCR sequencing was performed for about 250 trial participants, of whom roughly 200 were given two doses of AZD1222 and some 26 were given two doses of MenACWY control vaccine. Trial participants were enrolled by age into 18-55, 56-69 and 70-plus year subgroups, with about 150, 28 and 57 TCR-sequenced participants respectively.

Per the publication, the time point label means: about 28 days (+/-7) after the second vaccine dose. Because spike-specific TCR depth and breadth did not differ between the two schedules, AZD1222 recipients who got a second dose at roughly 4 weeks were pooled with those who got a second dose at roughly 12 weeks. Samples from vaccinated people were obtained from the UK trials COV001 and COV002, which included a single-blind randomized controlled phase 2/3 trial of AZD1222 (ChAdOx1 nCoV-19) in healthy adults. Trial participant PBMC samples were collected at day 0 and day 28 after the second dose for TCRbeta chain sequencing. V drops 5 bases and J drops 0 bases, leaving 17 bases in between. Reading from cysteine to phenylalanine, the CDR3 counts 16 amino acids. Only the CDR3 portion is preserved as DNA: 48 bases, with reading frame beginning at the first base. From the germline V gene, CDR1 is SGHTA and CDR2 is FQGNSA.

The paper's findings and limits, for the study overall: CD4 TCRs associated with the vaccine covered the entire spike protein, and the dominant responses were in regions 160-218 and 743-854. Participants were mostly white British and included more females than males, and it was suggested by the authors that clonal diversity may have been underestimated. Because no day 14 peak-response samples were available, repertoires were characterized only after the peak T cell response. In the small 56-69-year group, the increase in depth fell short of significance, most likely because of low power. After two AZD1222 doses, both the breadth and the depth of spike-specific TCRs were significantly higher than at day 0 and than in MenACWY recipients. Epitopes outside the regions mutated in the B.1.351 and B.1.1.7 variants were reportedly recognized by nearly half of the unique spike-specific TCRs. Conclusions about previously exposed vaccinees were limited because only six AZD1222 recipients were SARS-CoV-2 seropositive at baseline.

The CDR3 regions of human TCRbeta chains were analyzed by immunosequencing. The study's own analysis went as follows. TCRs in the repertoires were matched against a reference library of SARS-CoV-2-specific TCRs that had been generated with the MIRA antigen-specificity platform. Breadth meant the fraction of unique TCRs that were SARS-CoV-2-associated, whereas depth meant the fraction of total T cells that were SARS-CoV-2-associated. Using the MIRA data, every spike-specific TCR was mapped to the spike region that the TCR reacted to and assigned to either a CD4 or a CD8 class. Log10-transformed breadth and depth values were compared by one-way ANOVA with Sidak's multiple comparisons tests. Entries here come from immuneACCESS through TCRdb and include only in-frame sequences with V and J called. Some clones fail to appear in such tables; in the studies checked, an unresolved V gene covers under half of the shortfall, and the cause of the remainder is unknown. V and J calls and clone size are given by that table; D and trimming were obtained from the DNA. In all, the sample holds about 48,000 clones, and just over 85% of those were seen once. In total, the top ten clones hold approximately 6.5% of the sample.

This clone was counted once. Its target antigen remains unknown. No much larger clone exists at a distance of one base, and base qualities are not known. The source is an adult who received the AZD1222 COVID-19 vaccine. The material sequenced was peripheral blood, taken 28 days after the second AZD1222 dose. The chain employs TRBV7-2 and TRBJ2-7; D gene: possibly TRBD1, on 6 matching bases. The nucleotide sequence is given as TGTGCCAGCAGCACTAACCCCGGACAGCTCTCCTACGAGCAGTACTTC. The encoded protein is CASSTNPGQLSYEQYF.